The T cell receptor (beta chain) under discussion was sequenced for a study of cytomegalovirus exposure and HLA in healthy donors. Study conclusions and caveats: As a later analysis revealed, the rate of TCR association differed by HLA locus, with DRB1 most and HLA-C fewest. Sequencing had likely introduced a cluster of highly shared sequence variants as an artifact. Donor immune exposure was known only as CMV serostatus. In a later analysis, V- and J-gene trimming of beta chains associated with a DCLRE1C missense variant, replicated independently.

With 11 bases clipped from V and 3 bases from J, the junction kept 14 bases outside the gene matches. There are 16 residues in the CDR3. About this clone itself: Its antigen is unidentified.

60 Vbeta and 13 Jbeta primers were used in PCR. TCRdb's table, derived via immunoSEQ multiplex PCR, lists solely in-frame clones and lacks some. This sample lists roughly 120,000 clones; its ten largest clones have around 6.5%. This clonotype originated in a man aged 40-50 years in good health and CMV-seropositive. This chain joins TRBV23-1 and TRBJ2-7; the match to TRBD2 covers 12 bases. TRBV23-1 is recorded as an ORF, its role being uncertain. Material for sequencing was PBMCs. CDR3 sequence (DNA): TGCGCCGACCTTTGGGATAGGGGACTAGCGGGCTACGAGCAGTACTTC. Protein: CADLWDRGLAGYEQYF.